These T cell receptor beta chains were read from a single sample in a study of blood T cell repertoires in COVID-19. Clones were read by immunoSEQ multiplex PCR, and TCRdb kept only the in-frame ones, dropping some. The data hold about 130,000 clones, with roughly four fifths observed a single time. Sequencing was performed on PBMCs or T cells enriched from blood (not recorded which). The receptors were gathered from a man aged 30 to 39 who had recovered from COVID-19. Both conserved end residues are part of each CDR3. Fields, in order: V gene, J gene, D gene, clone size, CDR3 DNA, CDR3 protein. D genes are given only for firm matches. Only part of the rows carry a size: once, few, many, or a class if the clone is expanded.

V: TRBV29-1; J: TRBJ1-6; D: TRBD1; size: few; DNA: TGCAGCGTTGGACAGGGCGGGGAATCACCCCTCCACTTT; CDR3: CSVGQGGESPLHF
V: TRBV9; J: TRBJ2-5; D: TRBD2; size: -; DNA: TGTGCCAGCAGCGTAGGGACTAGCGGGATCCAAGAGACCCAGTACTTC; CDR3: CASSVGTSGIQETQYF
V: TRBV24-1; J: TRBJ2-3; D: TRBD2; size: -; DNA: TGTGCCACCAGTGACCACTCTAGCGGGAGCACAGATACGCAGTATTTT; CDR3: CATSDHSSGSTDTQYF
V: TRBV30; J: TRBJ2-7; D: TRBD1; size: once; DNA: TGTGCCTGGAGTCCGGACAGGGGAGGACGCGAGCAGTACTTC; CDR3: CAWSPDRGGREQYF
V: TRBV10-3; J: TRBJ2-3; D: -; size: -; DNA: TGTGCCATCAGTGACGGTAGCACAGATACGCAGTATTTT; CDR3: CAISDGSTDTQYF
V: TRBV25-1; J: TRBJ2-7; D: TRBD2; size: -; DNA: TGTGCCAGCAGTGGGACTAGCAGCTACGAGCAGTACTTC; CDR3: CASSGTSSYEQYF
V: TRBV19; J: TRBJ1-6; D: -; size: -; DNA: TGTGCCAGTAGTATGAGAGGGTTAAGTGATAATTCACCCCTCCACTTT; CDR3: CASSMRGLSDNSPLHF
V: TRBV5-4; J: TRBJ1-3; D: -; size: -; DNA: TGTGCCAGCAGCTTGTACAGTAGCTCTGGAAACACCATATATTTT; CDR3: CASSLYSSSGNTIYF
V: TRBV5-1; J: TRBJ2-7; D: TRBD2; size: -; DNA: TGCGCCAGCAGCTTGTGGGCGGGAGTTTCCTACGAGCAGTACTTC; CDR3: CASSLWAGVSYEQYF
V: TRBV3-1/TRBV3-2; J: TRBJ1-4; D: TRBD1; size: -; DNA: TGTGCCGTCAGGGGACAGGGTGAAAAACTGTTTTTT; CDR3: CAVRGQGEKLFF
V: TRBV7-9; J: TRBJ1-2; D: -; size: -; DNA: TGTGCCAGCAGCTTGGACAGCTATGGCTACACCTTC; CDR3: CASSLDSYGYTF
V: TRBV6-1; J: TRBJ1-5; D: TRBD1; size: -; DNA: TGTGCCAGCAGTGAGACAGGGTTAGGTCTCAATGGGCCCCAGCATTTT; CDR3: CASSETGLGLNGPQHF
V: TRBV5-1; J: TRBJ1-4; D: TRBD1; size: -; DNA: TGCGCCAGCAGCGGCAACCGGGACAGGGTATTTATTGCTGAAAAACTGTTTTTT; CDR3: CASSGNRDRVFIAEKLFF
V: TRBV18; J: TRBJ2-5; D: TRBD1; size: -; DNA: TGTGCCAGCTCCCCGGGACAGGAAGAGACCCAGTACTTC; CDR3: CASSPGQEETQYF
V: TRBV27; J: TRBJ2-3; D: TRBD2; size: -; DNA: TGTGCCAGCAGTTTATACCTAGCGGGAGGGCCGGATACGCAGTATTTT; CDR3: CASSLYLAGGPDTQYF
V: TRBV23-1; J: TRBJ1-2; D: TRBD1; size: once; DNA: TGCGCCAGCAGTCAGGCCGGGACAGGGCCCACCGGCGGATATAACTATGGCTACACCTTC; CDR3: CASSQAGTGPTGGYNYGYTF
V: TRBV5-1; J: TRBJ2-3; D: -; size: -; DNA: TGCGCCAGCAGCTTGGAGGGAGGTGCCGGAGATACGCAGTATTTT; CDR3: CASSLEGGAGDTQYF
V: TRBV10-2; J: TRBJ2-5; D: -; size: -; DNA: TGCGCCAGCAGTGACCAGGCACAAGAGACCCAGTACTTC; CDR3: CASSDQAQETQYF
V: TRBV9; J: TRBJ2-2; D: TRBD1; size: once; DNA: TGTGCCAGCAGCGTAGCCCAGGGACAGACCGGGGAGCTGTTTTTT; CDR3: CASSVAQGQTGELFF
V: TRBV29-1; J: TRBJ2-1; D: TRBD1; size: -; DNA: TGCAGCACCGGACAGGGGGGGTCCTACAATGAGCAGTTCTTC; CDR3: CSTGQGGSYNEQFF
V: TRBV5-4; J: TRBJ2-2; D: TRBD1; size: -; DNA: TGTGCCAGCTTCGACAGGGTGAACACCGGGGAGCTGTTTTTT; CDR3: CASFDRVNTGELFF
V: TRBV5-1; J: TRBJ1-6; D: -; size: -; DNA: TGCGCCAGCAGCGGGGAGGGGCTTAATTCACCCCTCCACTTT; CDR3: CASSGEGLNSPLHF
V: TRBV4-1; J: TRBJ1-5; D: TRBD1; size: -; DNA: TGCGCCAGCAGCCAACAGGGGGCAGGGGATCAGCCCCAGCATTTT; CDR3: CASSQQGAGDQPQHF
V: TRBV5-1; J: TRBJ1-1; D: -; size: -; DNA: TGCGCCAGCAGTCGGACAGCCATGAACACTGAAGCTTTCTTT; CDR3: CASSRTAMNTEAFF
V: TRBV5-1; J: TRBJ2-2; D: -; size: -; DNA: TGCGCCAGCAGCTTGGCCGGACAGCAAAACACCGGGGAGCTGTTTTTT; CDR3: CASSLAGQQNTGELFF
V: TRBV6-4; J: TRBJ2-2; D: -; size: -; DNA: TGTGCCAGCAGTGACTCGGGACTTGGGGCCGGGGAGCTGTTTTTT; CDR3: CASSDSGLGAGELFF
V: TRBV18; J: TRBJ1-3; D: -; size: -; DNA: TGTGCCAGCTCACCGGGGTACGACAGCGGAAACACCATATATTTT; CDR3: CASSPGYDSGNTIYF
V: TRBV5-1; J: TRBJ2-1; D: TRBD1; size: -; DNA: TGCGCCAGCAGCTCTGACAGGGACTCCTACAATGAGCAGTTCTTC; CDR3: CASSSDRDSYNEQFF
V: TRBV7-2; J: TRBJ2-1; D: -; size: few; DNA: TGTGCCAGCAGCTTAACGGGGGGGACAGACAATGAGCAGTTCTTC; CDR3: CASSLTGGTDNEQFF
V: TRBV7-9; J: TRBJ2-3; D: TRBD2; size: -; DNA: TGTGCCAGCAGCTTCCTAGCGGGGGGTTCCGGTTCTCCCGCGCAGTATTTT; CDR3: CASSFLAGGSGSPAQYF
V: TRBV4-1; J: TRBJ2-3; D: TRBD2; size: -; DNA: TGCGCCAGCAGCCAGGCGGGGGGCGCAGATACGCAGTATTTT; CDR3: CASSQAGGADTQYF
V: TRBV4-1; J: TRBJ2-7; D: -; size: -; DNA: TGCGCCAGCAGCCTAGACATGACATATTCCACCTACGAGCAGTACTTC; CDR3: CASSLDMTYSTYEQYF
V: TRBV2; J: TRBJ2-3; D: -; size: -; DNA: TGTGCCAGCAGTGAAGGGCAGTTTAGCACAGATACGCAGTATTTT; CDR3: CASSEGQFSTDTQYF
V: TRBV27; J: TRBJ1-6; D: -; size: -; DNA: TGTGCCAGCAGTTTATCGCTCGGGGAGGCGGATAATTCACCCCTCCACTTT; CDR3: CASSLSLGEADNSPLHF
V: TRBV19; J: TRBJ2-5; D: -; size: -; DNA: TGTGCCAGTAGTATCTCCGGGGGTCGACAAGAGACCCAGTACTTC; CDR3: CASSISGGRQETQYF
V: TRBV27; J: TRBJ1-1; D: -; size: -; DNA: TGTGCCAGCAGTTTAACGGCGGGGTGGCCTGAAGCTTTCTTT; CDR3: CASSLTAGWPEAFF
V: TRBV3-1/TRBV3-2; J: TRBJ1-2; D: TRBD1; size: -; DNA: TGTGCCAGCAGCCAATTGGGGACAGGGGGCAACTATGGCTACACCTTC; CDR3: CASSQLGTGGNYGYTF
V: TRBV25-1; J: TRBJ1-6; D: -; size: -; DNA: TGTGCCAGCAGTGAGGGGGCAGAGTCACCCCTCCACTTT; CDR3: CASSEGAESPLHF
V: TRBV11-2; J: TRBJ2-2; D: -; size: once; DNA: TGTGCCAGCAGCTTTCACCCTGGAGGGTGGAACACCGGGGAGCTGTTTTTT; CDR3: CASSFHPGGWNTGELFF
V: TRBV10-3; J: TRBJ1-5; D: -; size: -; DNA: TGTGCCATCAGTGAGGGACATAATAGCAATCAGCCCCAGCATTTT; CDR3: CAISEGHNSNQPQHF
V: TRBV5-4; J: TRBJ2-5; D: TRBD1; size: -; DNA: TGTGCCAGCAGCTTGGCCCGGGACAGTCGGGAGACCCAGTACTTC; CDR3: CASSLARDSRETQYF
V: TRBV20-1; J: TRBJ2-3; D: -; size: -; DNA: TGCAGTGCTAGCCTGGATACGCAGTATTTT; CDR3: CSASLDTQYF
V: TRBV18; J: TRBJ2-1; D: -; size: -; DNA: TGTGCCAGCTCACCACTACAGGACAATGAGCAGTTCTTC; CDR3: CASSPLQDNEQFF
V: TRBV5-1; J: TRBJ1-1; D: TRBD1; size: once; DNA: TGCGCCAGCAGCAGACGGACAGGGGGAGCTGAAGCTTTCTTT; CDR3: CASSRRTGGAEAFF
V: TRBV18; J: TRBJ2-7; D: TRBD1; size: -; DNA: TGTGCCAGCTCACCCAACGACAGGGTGCACTACGAGCAGTACTTC; CDR3: CASSPNDRVHYEQYF
V: TRBV7-9; J: TRBJ1-1; D: -; size: -; DNA: TGTGCCAGCAGCTCCCCCCTTGAGAACGGGGGATGGACTGAAGCTTTCTTT; CDR3: CASSSPLENGGWTEAFF
V: TRBV4-1; J: TRBJ1-3; D: TRBD1; size: once; DNA: TGCGCCAGCAGCCAAGAGGACAGGGCCCGCTCTGGAAACACCATATATTTT; CDR3: CASSQEDRARSGNTIYF
V: TRBV10-1; J: TRBJ2-5; D: -; size: -; DNA: TGCGCCAGCAGTGCCGGGGGTTCCCAAGAGACCCAGTACTTC; CDR3: CASSAGGSQETQYF
V: TRBV23-1; J: TRBJ1-2; D: TRBD1; size: -; DNA: TGCGCCAGCAGTCGGAACCTCAGGGGGCTTAGTGGCTACACCTTC; CDR3: CASSRNLRGLSGYTF
V: TRBV6-5; J: TRBJ1-1; D: -; size: -; DNA: TGTGCCAGCAGGTCCGGCGGACTATTGAACACTGAAGCTTTCTTT; CDR3: CASRSGGLLNTEAFF
V: TRBV29-1; J: TRBJ2-1; D: TRBD1; size: -; DNA: TGCAGCGTTCGGGACAGCACACAGTTCTTC; CDR3: CSVRDSTQFF
V: TRBV2; J: TRBJ2-1; D: TRBD2; size: once; DNA: TGTGCCAGCAGTGAACTAGCGGGCCTCTACAATGAGCAGTTCTTC; CDR3: CASSELAGLYNEQFF
V: TRBV11-2; J: TRBJ2-5; D: TRBD2; size: -; DNA: TGTGCCAGCAGCTTAGATGGGACTACCGGAGAGACCCAGTACTTC; CDR3: CASSLDGTTGETQYF
V: TRBV21-1; J: TRBJ2-6; D: -; size: -; DNA: TGTGCCAGCAGCAAAGATAATAGCGGGAGATCCAGGGCTGGGGCCAACGTCCTGACTTTC; CDR3: CASSKDNSGRSRAGANVLTF
V: TRBV12-3/TRBV12-4; J: TRBJ1-1; D: -; size: once; DNA: TGTGCCAGCAGTTCCGAGGGGGTTGGTGAAGCTTTCTTT; CDR3: CASSSEGVGEAFF